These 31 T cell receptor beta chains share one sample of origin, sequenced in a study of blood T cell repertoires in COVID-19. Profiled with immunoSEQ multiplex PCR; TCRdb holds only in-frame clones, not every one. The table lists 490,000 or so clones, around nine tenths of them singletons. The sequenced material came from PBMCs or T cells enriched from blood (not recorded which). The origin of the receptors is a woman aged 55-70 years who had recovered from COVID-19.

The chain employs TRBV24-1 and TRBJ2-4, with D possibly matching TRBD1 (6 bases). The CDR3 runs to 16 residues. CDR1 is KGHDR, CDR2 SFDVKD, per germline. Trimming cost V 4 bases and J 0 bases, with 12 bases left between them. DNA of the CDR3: TGTGCCACCAGTGACTCAGGGGCACTAGCCAAAAACATTCAGTACTTC. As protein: CATSDSGALAKNIQYF.

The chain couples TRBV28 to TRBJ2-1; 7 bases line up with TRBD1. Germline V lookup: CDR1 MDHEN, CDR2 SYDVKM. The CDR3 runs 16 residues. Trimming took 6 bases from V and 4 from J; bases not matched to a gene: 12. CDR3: CASSDRVSVVYNEQFF. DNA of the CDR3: TGTGCCAGCAGCGACAGGGTTAGTGTCGTTTACAATGAGCAGTTCTTC. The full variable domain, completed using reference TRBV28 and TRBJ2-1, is DVKVTQSSRYLVKRTGEKVFLECVQDMDHENMFWYRQDPGLGLRLIYFSYDVKMKEKGDIPEGYSVSREKKERFSLILESASTNQTSMYLCASSDRVSVVYNEQFFGPGTRLTVL.

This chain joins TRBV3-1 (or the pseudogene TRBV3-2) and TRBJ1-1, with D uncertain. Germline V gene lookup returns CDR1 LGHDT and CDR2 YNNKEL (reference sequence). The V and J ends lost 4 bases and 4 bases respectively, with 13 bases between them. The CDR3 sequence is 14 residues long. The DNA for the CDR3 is TGTGCCAGCAGCCGGGATTTGGAGGGCACTGAAGCTTTCTTT. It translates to CASSRDLEGTEAFF.

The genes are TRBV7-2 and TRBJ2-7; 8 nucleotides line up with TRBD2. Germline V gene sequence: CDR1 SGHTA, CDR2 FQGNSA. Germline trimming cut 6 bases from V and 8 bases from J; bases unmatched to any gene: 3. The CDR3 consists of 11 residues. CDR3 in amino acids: CASSRGGKQYF. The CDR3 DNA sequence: TGTGCCAGCAGTCGGGGGGGGAAGCAGTACTTC.

The CDR3 sequence is CASGLTPLGINTGELFF. CDR3 nucleotide sequence: TGTGCTAGTGGTTTGACCCCGCTCGGGATCAACACCGGGGAGCTGTTTTTT. This chain links TRBV12-5 with TRBJ2-2; D possibly corresponds to TRBD2 (5 bases). Germline CDR1 LGHNT, CDR2 FRNRAP. Deletions cut 2 bases from V and 2 bases from J, with 15 bases between. This CDR3 has 17 amino acids. Full variable domain (missing parts from reference TRBV12-5 and TRBJ2-2): DARVTQTPRHKVTEMGQEVTMRCQPILGHNTVFWYRQTMMQGLELLAYFRNRAPLDDSGMPKDRFSAEMPDATLATLKIQPSEPRDSAVYFCASGLTPLGINTGELFFGEGSRLTVL.

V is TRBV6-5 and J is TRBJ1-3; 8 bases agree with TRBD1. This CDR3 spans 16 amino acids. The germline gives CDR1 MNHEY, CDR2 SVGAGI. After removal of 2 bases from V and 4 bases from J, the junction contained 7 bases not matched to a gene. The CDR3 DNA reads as TGTGCCAGCAGTTACGGAACGCAGGGGGCGGGAAACACCATATATTTT. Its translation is CASSYGTQGAGNTIYF.

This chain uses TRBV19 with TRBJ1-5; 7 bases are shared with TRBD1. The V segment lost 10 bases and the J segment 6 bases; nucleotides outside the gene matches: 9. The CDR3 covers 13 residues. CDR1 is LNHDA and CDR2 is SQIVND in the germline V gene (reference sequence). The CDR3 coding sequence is TGTGCCACTGCCGAGGGGGCCATTCAGCCCCAGCATTTT. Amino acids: CATAEGAIQPQHF.

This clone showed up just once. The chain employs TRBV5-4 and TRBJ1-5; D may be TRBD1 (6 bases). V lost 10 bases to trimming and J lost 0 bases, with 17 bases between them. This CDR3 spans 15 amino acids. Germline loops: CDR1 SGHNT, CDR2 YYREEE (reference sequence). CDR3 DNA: TGTGCCTGGGGGGGGCACCCTTATAGCAATCAGCCCCAGCATTTT. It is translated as CAWGGHPYSNQPQHF. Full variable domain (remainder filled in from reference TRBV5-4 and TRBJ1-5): ETGVTQSPTHLIKTRGQQVTLRCSSQSGHNTVSWYQQALGQGPQFIFQYYREEENGRGNFPPRFSGLQFPNYSSELNVNALELDDSALYLCAWGGHPYSNQPQHFGDGTRLSIL.

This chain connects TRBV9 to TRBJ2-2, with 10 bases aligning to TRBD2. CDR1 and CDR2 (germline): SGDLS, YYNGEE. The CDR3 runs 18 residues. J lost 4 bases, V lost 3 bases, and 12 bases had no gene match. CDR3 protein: CASSGTLAGARPTGELFF. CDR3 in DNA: TGTGCCAGCAGCGGTACTCTAGCGGGGGCCCGTCCCACCGGGGAGCTGTTTTTT.

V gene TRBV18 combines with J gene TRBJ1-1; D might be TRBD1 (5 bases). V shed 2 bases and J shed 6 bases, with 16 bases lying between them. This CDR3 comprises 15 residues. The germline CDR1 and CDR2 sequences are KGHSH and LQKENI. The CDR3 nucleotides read TGTGCCAGCTCACCAAAGGGGTTGGGGGGTTCTGAAGCTTTCTTT. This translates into CASSPKGLGGSEAFF.

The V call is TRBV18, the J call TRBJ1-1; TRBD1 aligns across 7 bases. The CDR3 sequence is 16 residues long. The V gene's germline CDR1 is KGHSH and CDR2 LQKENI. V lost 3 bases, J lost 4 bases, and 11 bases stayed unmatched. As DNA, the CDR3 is TGTGCCAGCTCACCCCAGGGGGGATCCATGACCACTGAAGCTTTCTTT. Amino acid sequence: CASSPQGGSMTTEAFF.

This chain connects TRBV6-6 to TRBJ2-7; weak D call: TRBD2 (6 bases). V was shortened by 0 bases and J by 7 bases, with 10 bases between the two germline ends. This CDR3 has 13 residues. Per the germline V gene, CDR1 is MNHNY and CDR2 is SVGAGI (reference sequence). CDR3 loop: CASSYSPGEEQYV. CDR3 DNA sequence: TGTGCCAGCAGTTACTCGCCGGGAGAAGAGCAGTACGTC.

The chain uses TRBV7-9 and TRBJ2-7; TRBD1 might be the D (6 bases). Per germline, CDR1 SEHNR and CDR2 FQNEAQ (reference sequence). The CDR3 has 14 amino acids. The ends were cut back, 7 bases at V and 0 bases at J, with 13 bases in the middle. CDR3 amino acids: CASTAGVSSYEQYF. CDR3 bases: TGTGCCAGCACCGCAGGGGTTTCCTCCTACGAGCAGTACTTC.

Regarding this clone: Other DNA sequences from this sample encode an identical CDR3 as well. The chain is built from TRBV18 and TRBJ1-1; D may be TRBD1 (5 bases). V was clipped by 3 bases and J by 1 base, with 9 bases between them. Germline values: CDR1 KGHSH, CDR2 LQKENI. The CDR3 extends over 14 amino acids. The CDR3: CASSPAGGNTEAFF. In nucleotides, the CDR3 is TGTGCCAGCTCACCCGCCGGGGGGAACACTGAAGCTTTCTTT.

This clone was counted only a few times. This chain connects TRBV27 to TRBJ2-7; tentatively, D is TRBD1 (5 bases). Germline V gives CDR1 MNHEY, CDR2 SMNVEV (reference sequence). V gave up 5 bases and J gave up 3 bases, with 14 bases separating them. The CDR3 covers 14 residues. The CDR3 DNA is TGTGCCAGCAGTCCCCTCAGGGAAATCTACGAGCAGTACTTC. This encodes CASSPLREIYEQYF.

The CDR3 coding sequence is TGTGCCAGCAGTTATCAACAGACGACCGGGGAGCTGTTTTTT. Translating it yields CASSYQQTTGELFF. This chain joins TRBV6-5 and TRBJ2-2; no clear D gene. This CDR3 is built from 14 residues. V was trimmed by 3 bases and J by 5 bases, leaving 10 bases between them. Germline CDR1 is MNHEY and CDR2 is SVGAGI.

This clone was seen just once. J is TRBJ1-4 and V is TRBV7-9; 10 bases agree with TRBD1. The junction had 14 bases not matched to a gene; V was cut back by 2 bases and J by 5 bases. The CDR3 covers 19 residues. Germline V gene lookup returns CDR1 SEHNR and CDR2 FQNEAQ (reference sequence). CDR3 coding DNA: TGTGCCAGCAGCTTACGCTTCGGGACAGGGGTAAAGTTAAATGAAAAACTGTTTTTT. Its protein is CASSLRFGTGVKLNEKLFF.

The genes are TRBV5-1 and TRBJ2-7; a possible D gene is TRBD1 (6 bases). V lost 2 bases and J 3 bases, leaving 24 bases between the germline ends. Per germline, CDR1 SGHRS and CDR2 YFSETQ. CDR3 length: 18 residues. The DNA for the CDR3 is TGCGCCAGCAGCTTACAGGGATTTGAGGGGTACTCCTACTACGAGCAGTACTTC. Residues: CASSLQGFEGYSYYEQYF.

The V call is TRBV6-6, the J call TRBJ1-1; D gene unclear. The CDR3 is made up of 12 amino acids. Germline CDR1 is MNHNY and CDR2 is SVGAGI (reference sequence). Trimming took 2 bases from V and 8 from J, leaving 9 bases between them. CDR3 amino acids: CASSYRVAEAFF. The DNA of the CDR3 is TGTGCCAGCAGTTACCGGGTCGCCGAAGCTTTCTTT.

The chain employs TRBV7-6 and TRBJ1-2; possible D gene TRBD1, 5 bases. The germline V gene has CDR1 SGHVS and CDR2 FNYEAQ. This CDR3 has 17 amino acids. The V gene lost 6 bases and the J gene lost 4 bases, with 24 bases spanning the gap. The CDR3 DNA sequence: TGTGCCAGCAGTCCCCGGGTAGGGGAAGCGTCCGGCTATGGCTACACCTTC. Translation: CASSPRVGEASGYGYTF.

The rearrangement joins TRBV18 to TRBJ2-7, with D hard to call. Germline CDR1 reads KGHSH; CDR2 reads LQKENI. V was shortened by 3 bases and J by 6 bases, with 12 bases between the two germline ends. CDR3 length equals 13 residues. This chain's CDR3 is CASSPTDTIEQYV. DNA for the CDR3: TGTGCCAGCTCACCGACCGACACAATCGAGCAGTACGTC.

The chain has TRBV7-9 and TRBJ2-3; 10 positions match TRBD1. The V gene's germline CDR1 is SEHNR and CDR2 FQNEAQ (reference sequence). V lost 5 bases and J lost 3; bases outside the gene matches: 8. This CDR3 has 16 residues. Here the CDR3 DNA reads TGTGCCAGCAGCCCCGGGACAGGGGTTAAAACAGATACGCAGTATTTT. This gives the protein CASSPGTGVKTDTQYF.

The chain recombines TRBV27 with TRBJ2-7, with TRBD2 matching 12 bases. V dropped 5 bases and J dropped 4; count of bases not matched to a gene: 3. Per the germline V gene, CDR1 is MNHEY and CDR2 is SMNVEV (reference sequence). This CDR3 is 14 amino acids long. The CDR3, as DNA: TGTGCCAGCAGTAGACTAGCGGGGGAGTACGAGCAGTACGTC. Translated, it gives CASSRLAGEYEQYV.

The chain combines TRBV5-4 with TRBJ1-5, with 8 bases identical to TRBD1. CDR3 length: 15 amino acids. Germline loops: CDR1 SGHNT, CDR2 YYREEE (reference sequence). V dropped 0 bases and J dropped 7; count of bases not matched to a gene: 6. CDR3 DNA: TGTGCCAGCAGCTTGGACAGGGGGGAGGGACAGCCCCAGCATTTT. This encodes CASSLDRGEGQPQHF.

In DNA, the CDR3 is TGTGCCAGCTCATCGGACAGGGCGGAGACCCAGTACTTC. As protein: CASSSDRAETQYF. The chain is built from TRBV18 and TRBJ2-5; 8 nucleotides match TRBD1. CDR1 is KGHSH, CDR2 LQKENI, per germline. CDR3 length: 13 residues. V was clipped by 5 bases and J by 5 bases; unmatched bases: 4. Full variable domain (rest looked up from reference TRBV18 and TRBJ2-5): NAGVMQNPRHLVRRRGQEARLRCSPMKGHSHVYWYRQLPEEGLKFMVYLQKENIIDESGMPKERFSAEFPKEGPSILRIQQVVRGDSAAYFCASSSDRAETQYFGPGTRLLVL.

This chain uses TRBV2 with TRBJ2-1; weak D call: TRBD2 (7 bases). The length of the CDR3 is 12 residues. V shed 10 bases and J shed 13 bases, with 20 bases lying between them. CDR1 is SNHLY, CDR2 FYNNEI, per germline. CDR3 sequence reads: CATSGRGAPQFF. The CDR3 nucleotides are TGTGCCACCTCCGGCCGGGGGGCCCCCCAGTTCTTC.

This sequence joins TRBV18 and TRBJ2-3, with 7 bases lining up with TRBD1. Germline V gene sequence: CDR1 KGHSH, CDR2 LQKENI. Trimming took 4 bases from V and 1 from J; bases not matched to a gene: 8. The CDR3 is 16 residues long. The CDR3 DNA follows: TGTGCCAGCTCACGTCTGGGACAGTCGCGCACAGATACGCAGTATTTT. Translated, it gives CASSRLGQSRTDTQYF.

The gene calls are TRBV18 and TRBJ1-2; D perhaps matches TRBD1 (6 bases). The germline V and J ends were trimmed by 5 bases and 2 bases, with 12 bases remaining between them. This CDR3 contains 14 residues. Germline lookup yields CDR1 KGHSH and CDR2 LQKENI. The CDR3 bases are TGTGCCAGCTCAACTGGGACAACCAACTATGGCTACACCTTC. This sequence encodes CASSTGTTNYGYTF. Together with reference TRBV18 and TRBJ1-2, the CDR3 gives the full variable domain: NAGVMQNPRHLVRRRGQEARLRCSPMKGHSHVYWYRQLPEEGLKFMVYLQKENIIDESGMPKERFSAEFPKEGPSILRIQQVVRGDSAAYFCASSTGTTNYGYTFGSGTRLTVV.

CDR3 DNA: TGTGCCAGCAGCCCAGGACAGGGATTTTATGAAGCTTTCTTT. This sequence encodes CASSPGQGFYEAFF. V usage is TRBV7-9 and J usage is TRBJ1-1; 8 nucleotides align to TRBD1. The CDR3 consists of 14 residues. Per germline, CDR1 SEHNR and CDR2 FQNEAQ (reference sequence). V lost 5 bases to trimming and J lost 7 bases; unmatched junction nucleotides: 9.

CDR3 nucleotides: TGTGCCAGCAGCAAAAACCCAGGACAGGGGGCAACCGGGGAGCTGTTTTTT. Translated: CASSKNPGQGATGELFF. The chain employs TRBV7-6 and TRBJ2-2; 11 bases agree with TRBD1. After removal of 5 bases from V and 5 bases from J, the junction contained 10 bases not matched to a gene. The CDR3 length is 17 residues. CDR1 is SGHVS, CDR2 FNYEAQ, per germline.

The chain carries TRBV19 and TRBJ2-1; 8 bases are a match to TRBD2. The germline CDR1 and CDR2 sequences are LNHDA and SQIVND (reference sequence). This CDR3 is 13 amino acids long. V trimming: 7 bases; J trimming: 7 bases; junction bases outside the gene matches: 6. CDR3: CASKLAASNEQFF. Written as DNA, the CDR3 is TGTGCCAGTAAACTAGCGGCCTCAAATGAGCAGTTCTTC.